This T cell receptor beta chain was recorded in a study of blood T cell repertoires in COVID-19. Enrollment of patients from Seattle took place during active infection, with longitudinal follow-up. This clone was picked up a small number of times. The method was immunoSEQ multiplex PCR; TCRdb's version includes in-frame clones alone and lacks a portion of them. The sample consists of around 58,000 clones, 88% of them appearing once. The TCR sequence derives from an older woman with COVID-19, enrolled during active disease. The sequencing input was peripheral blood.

In nucleotides, the CDR3 is TGTGCCAGCAGCTTAGCCGAGGGAGTTGAAAAACTGTTTTTT. It specifies CASSLAEGVEKLFF. V and J are TRBV7-9 and TRBJ1-4; D unclear. Per the germline V gene, CDR1 is SEHNR and CDR2 is FQNEAQ (reference sequence). Trimming took 0 bases from V and 7 from J, leaving 9 bases between them. This CDR3 spans 14 amino acids.